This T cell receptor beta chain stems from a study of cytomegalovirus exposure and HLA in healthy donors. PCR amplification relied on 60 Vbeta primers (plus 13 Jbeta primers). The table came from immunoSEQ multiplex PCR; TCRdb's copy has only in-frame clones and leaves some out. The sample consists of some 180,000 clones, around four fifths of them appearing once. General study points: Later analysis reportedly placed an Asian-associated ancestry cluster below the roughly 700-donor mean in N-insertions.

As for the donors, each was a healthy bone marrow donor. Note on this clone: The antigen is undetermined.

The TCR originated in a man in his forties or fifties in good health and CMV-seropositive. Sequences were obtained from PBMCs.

This CDR3 is CASSDVKSSESSYEQYF. CDR3 in DNA: TGTGCCAGCAGTGACGTTAAGTCTAGCGAAAGCTCCTACGAGCAGTACTTC. The chain links TRBV6-1 to TRBJ2-7, with D possibly matching TRBD2 (6 bases). The germline V and J ends were trimmed by 3 bases and 0 bases, with 18 bases remaining between them. Germline V lookup: CDR1 MNHNS, CDR2 SASEGT. The CDR3 totals 17 residues.